The T cell receptor (beta chain) under discussion was sequenced for a study of blood T cell repertoires in COVID-19. Study at large: Specimens from acute and convalescent COVID-19 originated in the United States, Italy and Spain.

CDR1 is MNHEY, CDR2 SVGEGT, per germline. The CDR3 is 16 amino acids. J was trimmed by 2 bases and V by 6 bases; bases with no gene match: 10. TCRdb keeps only in-frame clones here, not all; method: immunoSEQ multiplex PCR. The sample carries about 55,000 clones, about nine tenths recorded once. V gene TRBV6-2 or TRBV6-3 combines with J gene TRBJ2-1, with TRBD1 matching over 7 bases. The sample comprised peripheral blood. The sequence was collected from a man aged 65 to 79 with acute or convalescent COVID-19. CDR3 residues: CASSPYARGTYNEQFF. The CDR3 nucleotides are TGTGCCAGCAGCCCATATGCCAGGGGGACCTACAATGAGCAGTTCTTC.